This T cell receptor (beta chain) is from a study of cytomegalovirus exposure and HLA in healthy donors. Broader study findings: Several V segments, TRBV6-2 and TRBV6-3 among them, could not be told apart and were dropped. An analysis was carried out later, and it reportedly showed fewer N-insertions in an Asian-associated ancestry cluster than the approximately 670-donor mean.

The V end lost 3 bases, the J end lost 4 bases, and 10 bases lay between the germline ends. This CDR3 region has 13 residues. The germline gives CDR1 LGHNA, CDR2 YNFKEQ. Every donor was a healthy person donating bone marrow. In regard to this clone: Its antigen is not known.

The PCR used 60 Vbeta and 13 Jbeta primers. Profiling relied on immunoSEQ multiplex PCR, and the TCRdb table lists in-frame clones only, not all of them. The sample gives 150,000 to 200,000 clones, 80% to 85% of which show up once; around 2.2% is in the top ten. This chain connects TRBV4-2 to TRBJ2-7; a possible D gene is TRBD1 (5 bases). Source material: PBMCs. This TCR was recovered from a woman aged 25 to 45 in good health and CMV-seronegative. The CDR3 DNA reads as TGTGCCAGCAGCCAGGCAAGGGGATACGAGCAGTACTTC. Its translation is CASSQARGYEQYF.